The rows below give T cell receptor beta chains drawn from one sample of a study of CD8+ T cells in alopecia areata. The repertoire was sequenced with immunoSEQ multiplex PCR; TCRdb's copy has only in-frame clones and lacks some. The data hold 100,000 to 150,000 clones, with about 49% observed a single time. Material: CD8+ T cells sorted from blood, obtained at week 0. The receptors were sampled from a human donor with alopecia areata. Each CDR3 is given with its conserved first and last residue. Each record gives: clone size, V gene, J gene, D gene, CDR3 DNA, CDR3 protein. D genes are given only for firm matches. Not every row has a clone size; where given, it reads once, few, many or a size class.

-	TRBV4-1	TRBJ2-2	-	TGCGCCAGCAGCCATCCCAGAGCCAGGGGCCGCACCGGGGAGCTGTTTTTT	CASSHPRARGRTGELFF
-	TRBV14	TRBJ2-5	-	TGTGCCAGCAGCCAAGTCGAGTTCACGGAGACCCAGTACTTC	CASSQVEFTETQYF
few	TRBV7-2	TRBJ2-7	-	TGTGCCAGCAGCTTAGGAAGGGGCGACGAGCAGTACTTC	CASSLGRGDEQYF
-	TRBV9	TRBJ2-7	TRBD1	TGTGCCAGCAGCGCGGGGACAGGACTTTACGAGCAGTACTTC	CASSAGTGLYEQYF
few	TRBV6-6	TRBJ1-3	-	TGTGCCAGCCAAGGGGGGAGCTCTGGAAACACCATATATTTT	CASQGGSSGNTIYF
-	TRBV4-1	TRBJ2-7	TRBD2	TGCGCCAGCAGCCAAGCGGCGGGGGACCACGTCGAGCAGTACTTC	CASSQAAGDHVEQYF
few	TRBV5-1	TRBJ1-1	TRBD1	TGCGCCAGCAGCTTCGCGACAGGGTTGAACACTGAAGCTTTCTTT	CASSFATGLNTEAFF
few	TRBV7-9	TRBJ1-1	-	TGTGCCAGCAGCTTGAACACTGAAGCTTTCTTT	CASSLNTEAFF
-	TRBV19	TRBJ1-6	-	TGTGCCAGTAATGGACCAGGGGACTACAATTCACCCCTCCACTTT	CASNGPGDYNSPLHF
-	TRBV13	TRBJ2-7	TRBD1	TGTGCCAGCAGCCGACAGGGATCAACCTACGAGCAGTACTTC	CASSRQGSTYEQYF
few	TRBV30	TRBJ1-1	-	TGTGCCTGGAGTGTACTGAACACTGAAGCTTTCTTT	CAWSVLNTEAFF
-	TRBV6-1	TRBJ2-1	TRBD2	TGTGCCAGCAGTGTAACTAGCGGGGGGGCCGATGAGCAGTTCTTC	CASSVTSGGADEQFF
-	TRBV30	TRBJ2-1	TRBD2	TGTGCCTGGAGAAGGGTGGGCGGGGGAGAGTTCTTC	CAWRRVGGGEFF
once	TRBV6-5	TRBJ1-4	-	TGTGCCAGCAGTTACGGTGGGGGAGTTTATAATGAAAAACTGTTTTTT	CASSYGGGVYNEKLFF
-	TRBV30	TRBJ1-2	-	TGTGCCTGGGCCGAGTTGGCAGGGGTTCACTATGGCTACACCTTC	CAWAELAGVHYGYTF
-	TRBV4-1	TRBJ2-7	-	TGCGCCAGCAGCCAAGAAGCACCCTACGAGCAGTACTTC	CASSQEAPYEQYF
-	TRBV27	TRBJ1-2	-	TGTGCCAGCAGTTCCTCCCCCCCTTATGGCTACACCTTC	CASSSSPPYGYTF
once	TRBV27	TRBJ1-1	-	TGTGCCAGCAGTTTAGGAAACACTGAAGCTTTCTTT	CASSLGNTEAFF
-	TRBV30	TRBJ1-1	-	TGTGCCTGGAAGGTGGTCACTGAAGCTTTCTTT	CAWKVVTEAFF
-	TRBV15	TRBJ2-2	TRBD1	TGTGCCACCAGCAGAGATCGAGACAGGGGCACCGGGGAGCTGTTTTTT	CATSRDRDRGTGELFF
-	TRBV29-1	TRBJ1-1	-	TGCAGTTCCTTAGGAGAGTTCTCTGAAGCTTTCTTT	CSSLGEFSEAFF
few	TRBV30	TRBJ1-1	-	TGTGCCTGGAGTGTATATGTGGGAACTGAAGCTTTCTTT	CAWSVYVGTEAFF
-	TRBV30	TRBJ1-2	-	TGTGCCTGGAGTGTTGATGCCGGCTATGGCTACACCTTC	CAWSVDAGYGYTF
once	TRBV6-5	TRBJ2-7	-	TGTGCCAGCAGTTACTCAGGCGGCTCCTACGAGCAGTACTTC	CASSYSGGSYEQYF
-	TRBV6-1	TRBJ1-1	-	TGTGCCAGCAGTTGGGCAGGCTATGAAGCTTTCTTT	CASSWAGYEAFF
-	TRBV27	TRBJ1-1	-	TGTGCCAGCAGCAACGGACGGCGCACTGAAGCTTTCTTT	CASSNGRRTEAFF